This T cell receptor (beta chain) derives from a study of beta chain features in type 1 diabetes. Reverse transcribing all isolated RNA meant expressed TCRB transcripts were sequenced. TCRdb's table, derived via immunoSEQ multiplex PCR, lists solely in-frame clones and lacks some. Here the sample spans about 160,000 clones, 7.5% to 9.5% being singletons. Overall study findings and caveats: Patients and controls would share equally any PCR tilt toward shorter templates. Any HLA-type effect on TCRB rearrangement remained unresolved here. In all four CD4+ subsets, TCRB CDR3 length was significantly, moderately reduced in type 1 diabetes. Fewer insertions but more deletions were seen at VDJ junctions in type 1 diabetes patients.

On this clone itself: The antigen remains undetermined.

This TCR was sampled from a woman aged 18-29 years in good health. Sequencing input: central memory CD4+ T cells from blood.

CDR3 nucleotide sequence: TGTGCCAGCAGCGTAGGTCGTTCCGAGACCCAGTACTTC. This gives the protein CASSVGRSETQYF. The chain uses TRBV9 and TRBJ2-5; D gene uncertain. CDR1 is SGDLS and CDR2 is YYNGEE in the germline V gene. This CDR3 has 13 residues. Trimming removed 0 bases from V and 5 bases from J, with 8 bases in between. The whole variable domain, filled in from reference TRBV9 and TRBJ2-5, reads DSGVTQTPKHLITATGQRVTLRCSPRSGDLSVYWYQQSLDQGLQFLIQYYNGEERAKGNILERFSAQQFPDLHSELNLSSLELGDSALYFCASSVGRSETQYFGPGTRLLVL.